This TCR beta chain was sequenced for a study of beta chain features in type 1 diabetes. General study results and limits: Patients' naive, central memory and Treg TCRB repertoires seemed closer to one another than those of healthy donors.

Expressed TCRB transcripts were sequenced, since all the RNA that had been isolated was reverse transcribed. Measured with immunoSEQ multiplex PCR; TCRdb has only the in-frame clones, and not every one. Among a few hundred thousand clones listed, about 20% were seen once. This clone was picked up a small number of times. Its antigen is as yet unknown. Trimming shortened V by 1 base and J by 1 base, and 11 bases separated the two germline ends. CDR3 length: 16 residues. Germline V gene lookup returns CDR1 SEHNR and CDR2 FQNEAQ (reference sequence). The chain couples TRBV7-9 to TRBJ1-5, with D possibly matching TRBD1 (6 bases). This receptor was identified in a woman between 18 and 29 years old in good health. The specimen sequenced was naive CD4+ T cells from blood. Here the CDR3 DNA reads TGTGCCAGCAGCTTAGTGGGCAGGGGAAGCAATCAGCCCCAGCATTTT. As protein: CASSLVGRGSNQPQHF.